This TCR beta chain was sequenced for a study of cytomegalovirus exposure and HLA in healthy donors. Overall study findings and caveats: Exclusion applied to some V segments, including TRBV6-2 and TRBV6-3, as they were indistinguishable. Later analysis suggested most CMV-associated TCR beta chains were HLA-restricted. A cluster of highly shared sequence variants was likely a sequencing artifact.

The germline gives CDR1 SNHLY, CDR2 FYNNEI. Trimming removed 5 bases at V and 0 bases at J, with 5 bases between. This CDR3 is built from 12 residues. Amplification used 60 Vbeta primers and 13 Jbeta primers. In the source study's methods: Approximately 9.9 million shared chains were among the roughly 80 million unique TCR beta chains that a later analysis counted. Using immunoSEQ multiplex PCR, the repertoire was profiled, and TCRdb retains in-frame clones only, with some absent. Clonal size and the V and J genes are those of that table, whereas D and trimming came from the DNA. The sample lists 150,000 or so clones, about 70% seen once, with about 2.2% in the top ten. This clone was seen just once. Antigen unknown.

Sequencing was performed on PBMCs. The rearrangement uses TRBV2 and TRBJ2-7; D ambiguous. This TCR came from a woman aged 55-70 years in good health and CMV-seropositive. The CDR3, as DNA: TGTGCCAGCAGTCCCTTCTCCTACGAGCAGTACTTC. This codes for CASSPFSYEQYF. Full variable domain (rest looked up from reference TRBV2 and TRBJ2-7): EPEVTQTPSHQVTQMGQEVILRCVPISNHLYFYWYRQILGQKVEFLVSFYNNEISEKSEIFDDQFSVERPDGSNFTLKIRSTKLEDSAMYFCASSPFSYEQYFGPGTRLTVT.